This T cell receptor beta chain was retrieved from a study of blood T cells in healthy people across ages. Regarding this clonotype: Its antigen is currently unknown.

Sample-barcoded 5' priming and a J-beta primer mix drove a second PCR of roughly 6 to 12 cycles. Each cDNA molecule was tagged by a template-switch adaptor with 12 random nucleotides. TCRdb used MiXCR to reprocess the 5' RACE reads, holding one entry per CDR3 protein. The sample has hundreds of thousands of distinct CDR3 sequences, 49% seen once; the top ten hold about a third. Study-level findings and limits: Across the age range, TCR beta diversity per million T cells fell in a roughly linear way.

This CDR3 contains 13 residues. CDR1 SNHLY and CDR2 FYNNEI come from the germline V gene. V was trimmed by 5 bases and J by 3 bases, leaving 9 bases between them. This clonotype originated in a woman aged 55-75 years in good health. The chain couples TRBV2 to TRBJ2-3; D is unresolved. The sample consisted of blood. For the CDR3, the DNA is TGTGCCAGCAGTATCGTGGAGACAGATACGCAGTATTTT. It specifies CASSIVETDTQYF.